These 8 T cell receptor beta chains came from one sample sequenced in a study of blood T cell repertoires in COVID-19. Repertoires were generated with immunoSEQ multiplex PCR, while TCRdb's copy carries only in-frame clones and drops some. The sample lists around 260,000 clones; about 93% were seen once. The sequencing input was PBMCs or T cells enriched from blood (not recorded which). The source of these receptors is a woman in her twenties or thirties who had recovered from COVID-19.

In DNA, the CDR3 is TGTGCCAGGAGGAGCAGAATGAACACTGAAGCTTTCTTT. Encoded protein: CARRSRMNTEAFF. The rearrangement joins TRBV2 to TRBJ1-1, with D hard to call. Trimming removed 9 bases from V and 0 bases from J, with 11 bases in between. Germline V gives CDR1 SNHLY, CDR2 FYNNEI. The CDR3 sequence is 13 residues long.

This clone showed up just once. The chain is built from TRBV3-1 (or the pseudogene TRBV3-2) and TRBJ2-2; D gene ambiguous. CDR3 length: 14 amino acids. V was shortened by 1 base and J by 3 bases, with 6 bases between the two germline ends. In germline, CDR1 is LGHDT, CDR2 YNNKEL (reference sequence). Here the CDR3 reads CASSQGVYTGELFF. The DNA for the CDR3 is TGTGCCAGCAGCCAAGGAGTTTACACCGGGGAGCTGTTTTTT.

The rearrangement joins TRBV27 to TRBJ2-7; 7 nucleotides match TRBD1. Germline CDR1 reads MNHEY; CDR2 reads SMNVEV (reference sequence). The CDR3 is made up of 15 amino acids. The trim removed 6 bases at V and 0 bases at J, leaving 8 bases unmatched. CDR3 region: CASRHSTGSSYEQYF. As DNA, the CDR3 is TGTGCCAGCAGACATTCGACAGGGTCCTCCTACGAGCAGTACTTC.

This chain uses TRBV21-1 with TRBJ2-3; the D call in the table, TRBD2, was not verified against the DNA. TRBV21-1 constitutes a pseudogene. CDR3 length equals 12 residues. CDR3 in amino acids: CASSNRGDTQYF. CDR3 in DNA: TGTGCCAGCAGCAACAGAGGGGATACGCAGTATTTT.

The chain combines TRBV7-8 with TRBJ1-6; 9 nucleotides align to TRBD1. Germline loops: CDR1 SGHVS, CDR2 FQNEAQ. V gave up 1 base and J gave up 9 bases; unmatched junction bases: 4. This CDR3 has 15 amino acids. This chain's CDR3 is CASSLGTGVGSPLHF. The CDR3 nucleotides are TGTGCCAGCAGCTTAGGGACAGGGGTAGGTTCACCCCTCCACTTT.

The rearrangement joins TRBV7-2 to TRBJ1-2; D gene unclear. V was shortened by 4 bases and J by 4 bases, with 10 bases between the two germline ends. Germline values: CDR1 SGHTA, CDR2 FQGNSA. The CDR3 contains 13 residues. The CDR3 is CASSSYTAYGYTF. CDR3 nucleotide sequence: TGTGCCAGCAGCTCCTACACAGCCTATGGCTACACCTTC.

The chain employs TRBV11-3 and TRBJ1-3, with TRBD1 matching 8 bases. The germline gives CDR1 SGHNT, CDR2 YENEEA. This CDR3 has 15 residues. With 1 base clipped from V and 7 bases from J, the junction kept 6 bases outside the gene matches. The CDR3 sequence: CASSLGTGSFNTIYF. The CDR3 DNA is TGTGCCAGCAGCTTAGGGACAGGGAGTTTCAACACCATATATTTT.

The CDR3 spells CASSLAEAGDNEQFF. In DNA, the CDR3 is TGCGCCAGCAGCTTGGCCGAAGCGGGAGACAATGAGCAGTTCTTC. The chain uses TRBV5-1 and TRBJ2-1, with 8 bases identical to TRBD2. The germline V gene has CDR1 SGHRS and CDR2 YFSETQ. The CDR3 has 15 residues. The junction had 4 bases not matched to a gene; V was cut back by 0 bases and J by 5 bases.